This TCR beta chain came from a study of OX40 agonist ivuxolimab in advanced cancers. In the study overall: Cancers in dose escalation were hepatocellular, melanoma, renal cell and head and neck. Antecedent anti-PD-1, anti-PD-L1 or anti-CTLA-4 therapy was permissible, with about 39% having received some.

The data were produced by immunoSEQ multiplex PCR, yet TCRdb's version contains in-frame clones alone and is incomplete. The table records roughly 80,000 clones, 85% to 95% of them present only once. CDR3 length equals 16 residues. Germline loops: CDR1 SGHVS, CDR2 FNYEAQ. Trimming stripped 5 bases from V and 4 bases from J, with 19 bases between. This chain links TRBV7-6 with TRBJ2-3; D tentatively fits TRBD1 or TRBD2 (5 bases each). This TCR was recovered from an adult with an advanced solid tumor such as melanoma, head and neck, liver or kidney cancer. This specimen was CD4+ or CD8+ T cells sorted from blood, taken in a trial of the OX40 agonist ivuxolimab. Written as DNA, the CDR3 is TGTGCCAGCAGCCCCTCGGTTTGGGGGATTCCAGATACGCAGTATTTT. It codes for CASSPSVWGIPDTQYF.